Listed here is a single T cell receptor (beta chain). These data come from a study of blood T cell repertoires in COVID-19. Overall study context: The samples span acute and convalescent COVID-19 from the United States, Italy and Spain.

Assay: immunoSEQ multiplex PCR; the TCRdb copy retains only in-frame clones and omits some. This sample has under 300,000 clones, with around 84% found just once. The germline gives CDR1 LNHNV, CDR2 YYDKDF (reference sequence). The CDR3 is 15 residues long. V shed 1 base and J 6 bases; nucleotides not matched to a gene: 7. The V gene is TRBV15, the J gene TRBJ1-1; 8 bases are shared with TRBD1. The sequence came from a woman aged 40 to 50 who had recovered from COVID-19. The sequencing input was peripheral blood. The DNA of the CDR3 is TGTGCCACCAGCAGAGGGACAGGGATGTGGGCTGAAGCTTTCTTT. This sequence encodes CATSRGTGMWAEAFF.